These 30 T cell receptor beta chains share one sample of origin, sequenced in a study of T-cell memory formation after mild COVID-19. TCRdb re-derived calls from the 5' RACE reads in MiXCR, one entry per CDR3 protein. The sample holds 140,000 or so distinct CDR3 sequences, 19% seen once. Sequences were obtained from PBMCs or a T cell subset sorted from them (not recorded which). The receptors shown here come from an adult woman who had mild COVID-19 (a few samples of this study predate the infection). Cell type and time point are not known.

This chain links TRBV19 with TRBJ1-2; TRBD1 agrees at 8 bases. Germline values: CDR1 LNHDA, CDR2 SQIVND (reference sequence). V lost 6 bases, J lost 8 bases, and 8 bases stayed unmatched. This CDR3 comprises 13 residues. The CDR3 protein is CASSRQGSTGYTF. The CDR3 DNA sequence: TGTGCCAGTAGCCGACAGGGGAGTACAGGCTACACCTTC.

This clonotype was seen only a few times. This rearrangement joins TRBV5-1 to TRBJ2-7, with 7 bases identical to TRBD2. The CDR3 covers 15 residues. V shed 0 bases and J 4 bases; nucleotides not matched to a gene: 7. Germline V gene data show CDR1 as SGHRS and CDR2 as YFSETQ. The DNA for the CDR3 is TGCGCCAGCAGCTTGGACAGGACTAGGAAATACGAGCAGTACTTC. Translation gives CASSLDRTRKYEQYF.

The chain carries TRBV29-1 and TRBJ1-1; no definite D call. Looked up from germline, CDR1 is SQVTM and CDR2 is ANQGSEA. Trimming pared 6 bases from V and 8 bases from J, leaving 16 bases between. The CDR3 is made up of 12 amino acids. The CDR3 sequence: CSVDTWTSEAFF. The DNA of the CDR3 is TGCAGCGTCGATACCTGGACGTCAGAAGCTTTCTTT.

This clonotype was picked up a small number of times. The rearrangement links TRBV12-3 or TRBV12-4 to TRBJ1-1; 8 nucleotides match TRBD1. V shed 3 bases and J 5 bases; nucleotides not matched to a gene: 5. The CDR3 loop spans 14 amino acids. Written as DNA, the CDR3 is TGTGCCAGCAGTTTGGACAGGGTAGTAACTGAAGCTTTCTTT. Translation gives CASSLDRVVTEAFF.

This chain links TRBV18 with TRBJ2-4; D is possibly TRBD1 (6 bases). CDR1 and CDR2 from the germline V gene are KGHSH and LQKENI. The CDR3 has 17 residues. The ends were cut back, 3 bases at V and 3 bases at J, with 18 bases in the middle. CDR3 sequence (DNA): TGTGCCAGCTCACCGGTCACAGGGCAAGGAGGCAAAAACATTCAGTACTTC. This codes for CASSPVTGQGGKNIQYF.

The chain couples TRBV5-1 to TRBJ1-1, with a possible D match to TRBD1 (5 bases). V was clipped by 4 bases and J by 1 base, with 14 bases between them. The germline CDR1 and CDR2 sequences are SGHRS and YFSETQ. The CDR3 runs 15 residues. The CDR3 DNA sequence: TGCGCCAGCAGCAGCACGGGACTTACGAACACTGAAGCTTTCTTT. Translation gives CASSSTGLTNTEAFF.

The chain uses TRBV6-4 and TRBJ2-7; D not certain. The germline V gene encodes CDR1 MRHNA and CDR2 SNTAGT. The V end lost 5 bases, the J end lost 2 bases, and 7 bases lay between the germline ends. This CDR3 is 12 amino acids long. CDR3 protein: CASSPHTYEQYF. As DNA, the CDR3 is TGTGCCAGCAGTCCTCACACCTACGAGCAGTACTTC.

The chain is built from TRBV5-6 and TRBJ2-5, with D possibly being TRBD1 (6 bases). CDR1 is SGHDT and CDR2 is YYEEEE in the germline V gene. The length of the CDR3 is 17 residues. V lost 4 bases and J lost 4, with 23 bases in between. CDR3 in DNA: TGTGCCAGCAGCCTCTTAGGTGGGGGCGCGGTGGGAGAGACCCAGTACTTC. This encodes CASSLLGGGAVGETQYF.

In this sample, this clonotype turned up many times. CDR3 DNA sequence: TGCAGCGCGGGGGACAGCATACATAGCAATCAGCCCCAGCATTTT. Translated: CSAGDSIHSNQPQHF. The gene calls are TRBV29-1 and TRBJ1-5; TRBD1 agrees at 7 bases. CDR1 is SQVTM, CDR2 ANQGSEA, per germline. The CDR3 is 15 amino acids. Trimming removed 7 bases from V and 0 bases from J; junction bases left unmatched: 9. Looking up the rest from reference TRBV29-1 and TRBJ1-5 gives the full variable domain: SAVISQKPSRDICQRGTSLTIQCQVDSQVTMMFWYRQQPGQSLTLIATANQGSEATYESGFVIDKFPISRPNLTFSTLTVSNMSPEDSSIYLCSAGDSIHSNQPQHFGDGTRLSIL.

This clonotype was seen more than once but under ten times. CDR3 region: CATSELTGEPSNQPQHF. The CDR3 region has the DNA TGTGCCACCAGTGAGCTGACAGGGGAACCAAGCAATCAGCCCCAGCATTTT. The rearrangement links TRBV24-1 to TRBJ1-5, with 8 nucleotides matching TRBD1. The CDR3 is 17 amino acids. CDR1 is KGHDR, CDR2 SFDVKD, per germline. The V gene end was trimmed by 4 bases and the J gene end by 1 base; junction bases not matched to a gene: 8.

In its sample, this clonotype was seen a few times. The chain is built from TRBV5-1 and TRBJ2-5; D gene uncertain. Germline V gives CDR1 SGHRS, CDR2 YFSETQ. The CDR3 loop spans 13 amino acids. V was cut by 0 bases and J by 7 bases, with 10 bases left in between. The CDR3 DNA sequence: TGCGCCAGCAGCTTGGTCCTAAAGGGGACCCAGTACTTC. Translating gives CASSLVLKGTQYF.

V usage is TRBV18 and J usage is TRBJ1-1, with D maybe TRBD1 (5 bases). V lost 4 bases and J lost 1, with 10 bases in between. Germline V gives CDR1 KGHSH, CDR2 LQKENI. The CDR3 extends over 14 amino acids. The CDR3: CASSQFGGNTEAFF. The CDR3, as DNA: TGTGCCAGCTCACAGTTCGGGGGGAACACTGAAGCTTTCTTT.

The V and J genes are TRBV4-2 and TRBJ2-1; D is ambiguous. CDR3 length equals 13 residues. Germline V gene data show CDR1 as LGHNA and CDR2 as YNFKEQ. Trimming shortened V by 0 bases and J by 8 bases, and 8 bases separated the two germline ends. The CDR3 DNA sequence: TGTGCCAGCAGCCAAGACCTCTGGGATGAGCAGTTCTTC. Translating gives CASSQDLWDEQFF.

This clonotype was counted ten times or more. The gene calls are TRBV6-5 and TRBJ2-3; 14 bases line up with TRBD2. CDR1 is MNHEY and CDR2 is SVGAGI in the germline V gene. The CDR3 is 16 amino acids. Trimming cost V 2 bases and J 8 bases; bases outside gene matches: 6. The CDR3 region is CASSYPGTSGSGTQYF. In nucleotides, the CDR3 is TGTGCCAGCAGTTACCCCGGGACTAGCGGGAGCGGTACGCAGTATTTT.

V gene TRBV25-1 combines with J gene TRBJ2-5, with D hard to call. The CDR3 consists of 13 residues. V was trimmed by 4 bases and J by 6 bases, leaving 12 bases between them. CDR1 MGHDK and CDR2 SYGVNS come from the germline V gene. The CDR3 loop reads CASSGPVGKTQYF. The CDR3 DNA is TGTGCCAGCAGTGGACCGGTTGGGAAGACCCAGTACTTC.

This chain joins TRBV2 and TRBJ1-1; D is unclear. The CDR3 runs to 15 residues. Trimming took off 5 bases at V and 2 bases at J, with 15 bases between the two ends. The germline V gene has CDR1 SNHLY and CDR2 FYNNEI. CDR3 DNA: TGTGCCAGCAGTATGGATCGGACCAAAAACACTGAAGCTTTCTTT. This gives the protein CASSMDRTKNTEAFF.

The J gene is TRBJ1-1, the V gene TRBV5-1, with no clear D. Germline V gene sequence: CDR1 SGHRS, CDR2 YFSETQ. There are 15 residues in the CDR3. Trimming removed 0 bases at V and 1 base at J, with 10 bases between. This CDR3 reads CASSLVSGANTEAFF. For the CDR3, the DNA is TGCGCCAGCAGCTTGGTATCGGGCGCGAACACTGAAGCTTTCTTT.

This clonotype was seen only a few times. The chain combines TRBV5-1 with TRBJ2-2; 7 bases are a match to TRBD1. The germline gives CDR1 SGHRS, CDR2 YFSETQ. This CDR3 is 15 amino acids long. V lost 4 bases to trimming and J lost 2 bases; unmatched junction nucleotides: 5. The CDR3 DNA follows: TGCGCCAGCAGCCTCCGGGACAGCAACACCGGGGAGCTGTTTTTT. Protein sequence: CASSLRDSNTGELFF. The full variable domain, with the rest looked up from reference TRBV5-1 and TRBJ2-2, is KAGVTQTPRYLIKTRGQQVTLSCSPISGHRSVSWYQQTPGQGLQFLFEYFSETQRNKGNFPGRFSGRQFSNSRSEMNVSTLELGDSALYLCASSLRDSNTGELFFGEGSRLTVL.

The chain has TRBV24-1 and TRBJ1-5; D not certain. The germline gives CDR1 KGHDR, CDR2 SFDVKD. The CDR3 has 13 residues. V was cut by 3 bases and J by 3 bases, with 5 bases left in between. DNA for the CDR3: TGTGCCACCAGTGATGGGAACAATCAGCCCCAGCATTTT. Translating it yields CATSDGNNQPQHF.

This clonotype was seen only a few times. This chain connects TRBV7-9 to TRBJ2-1; 7 bases map to TRBD2. The germline gives CDR1 SEHNR, CDR2 FQNEAQ (reference sequence). Trimming removed 5 bases from V and 3 bases from J; junction bases left unmatched: 7. The CDR3 covers 15 residues. CDR3: CASSRVRGDYNEQFF. The CDR3 DNA follows: TGTGCCAGCAGCCGGGTCCGGGGGGACTACAATGAGCAGTTCTTC.

The chain recombines TRBV7-9 with TRBJ2-7, with D hard to call. The CDR3 totals 15 residues. V dropped 0 bases and J dropped 1 base, with 10 bases sitting between them. Germline V gene lookup returns CDR1 SEHNR and CDR2 FQNEAQ (reference sequence). CDR3 DNA: TGTGCCAGCAGCTTAGCCCGGACGAGGTCCTACGAGCAGTACTTC. Its protein product is CASSLARTRSYEQYF.

This clonotype has more than one count but fewer than ten. The chain joins TRBV20-1 to TRBJ1-2, with no clear D. The germline V and J ends were trimmed by 6 bases and 8 bases, with 16 bases remaining between them. The germline V gene encodes CDR1 DFQATT and CDR2 SNEGSKA (reference sequence). The CDR3 is made up of 12 amino acids. For the CDR3, the DNA is TGCAGTGCCCCGGGGAGGGTTAGCGGCTACACCTTC. This translates into CSAPGRVSGYTF.

The chain joins TRBV7-9 to TRBJ2-3, with D maybe TRBD1 (6 bases). Germline V CDR1 and CDR2: SEHNR, FQNEAQ (reference sequence). The CDR3 totals 15 residues. Trimming stripped 6 bases from V and 2 bases from J, with 15 bases between. DNA of the CDR3: TGTGCCAGCAGTCGACAGGCTTCCCCCACAGATACGCAGTATTTT. This codes for CASSRQASPTDTQYF.

The chain recombines TRBV29-1 with TRBJ1-1; no clear D gene. The CDR3 totals 16 residues. Germline CDR1 is SQVTM and CDR2 is ANQGSEA. The V end was cut by 2 bases, the J end by 1 base, with 17 bases between. This chain's CDR3 is CSVESFTGGRNTEAFF. The CDR3 DNA reads as TGCAGCGTTGAATCTTTCACGGGCGGAAGGAACACTGAAGCTTTCTTT.

This clonotype occurred a few times. The chain's CDR3 is CATGLQETQYF. The CDR3 region has the DNA TGTGCCACAGGACTACAAGAGACCCAGTACTTC. The chain employs TRBV24-1 and TRBJ2-5, with D possibly TRBD2 on 6 matching bases. The V end lost 10 bases, the J end lost 2 bases, and 7 bases lay between the germline ends. CDR1 KGHDR and CDR2 SFDVKD come from the germline V gene. The CDR3 contains 11 residues.

The V gene is TRBV7-9, the J gene TRBJ2-7; possibly TRBD1 for D (6 bases). This CDR3 is built from 15 residues. Trimming shortened V by 2 bases and J by 2 bases, and 13 bases separated the two germline ends. In germline, CDR1 is SEHNR, CDR2 FQNEAQ (reference sequence). CDR3 amino acids: CASSLSRDTTYEQYF. As DNA, the CDR3 is TGTGCCAGCAGCTTATCACGGGACACGACCTACGAGCAGTACTTC.

This chain links TRBV7-2 with TRBJ2-7; D gene unclear. Germline assignment: CDR1 SGHTA and CDR2 FQGNSA. V lost 2 bases and J 7 bases, leaving 18 bases between the germline ends. The CDR3 covers 15 residues. In DNA form, the CDR3 reads TGTGCCAGCAGCTTAACTGCTCAATCCCGTAGGGAGCAGTACTTC. It encodes CASSLTAQSRREQYF.

This clonotype appeared many times. This chain connects TRBV7-2 to TRBJ1-6, with 11 positions matching TRBD1. With V trimmed by 4 bases and J by 10 bases, 3 bases remained unmatched. This CDR3 is 14 amino acids long. Germline CDR1 and CDR2: SGHTA and FQGNSA. CDR3 in amino acids: CASSSGTGGSPLHF. Here the CDR3 DNA reads TGTGCCAGCAGCTCCGGGACAGGGGGATCACCCCTCCACTTT.

The genes are TRBV6-2 or TRBV6-3 and TRBJ2-4; 7 bases align to TRBD1. Trimming removed 2 bases from V and 0 bases from J; junction bases left unmatched: 13. This CDR3 contains 19 residues. CDR1 is MNHEY, CDR2 SVGEGT, per germline. DNA of the CDR3: TGTGCCAGCAGTTACCTTGAGGGGGCAGACCACCTAGCCAAAAACATTCAGTACTTC. Its protein product is CASSYLEGADHLAKNIQYF.

This clonotype has just a few counts. This chain joins TRBV7-2 and TRBJ2-3, with D perhaps assigned TRBD1 or TRBD2 (5 bases each). V shed 4 bases and J shed 0 bases, with 11 bases lying between them. The CDR3 sequence is 15 residues long. Germline V gene sequence: CDR1 SGHTA, CDR2 FQGNSA. Here the CDR3 DNA reads TGTGCCAGCAGCTCCCGGGGCGGGAGCACAGATACGCAGTATTTT. It yields the protein CASSSRGGSTDTQYF.